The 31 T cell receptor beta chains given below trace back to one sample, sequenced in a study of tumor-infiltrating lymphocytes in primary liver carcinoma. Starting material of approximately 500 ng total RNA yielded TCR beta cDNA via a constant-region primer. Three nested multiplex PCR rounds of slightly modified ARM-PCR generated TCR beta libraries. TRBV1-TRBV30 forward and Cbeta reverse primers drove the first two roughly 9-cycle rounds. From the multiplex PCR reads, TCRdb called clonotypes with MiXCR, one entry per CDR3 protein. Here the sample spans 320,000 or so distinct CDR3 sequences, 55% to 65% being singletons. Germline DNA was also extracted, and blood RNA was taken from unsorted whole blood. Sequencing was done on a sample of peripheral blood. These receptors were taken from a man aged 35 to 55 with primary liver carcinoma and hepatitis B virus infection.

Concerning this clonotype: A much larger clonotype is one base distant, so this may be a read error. Here the CDR3 reads CASSQGPVSKQYF. The CDR3 DNA is TGCGCCAGCAGCCAAGGACCGGTCAGCAAGCAGTACTTC. This rearrangement joins TRBV4-1 to TRBJ2-7; no reliable D call. The V gene's germline CDR1 is MGHRA and CDR2 YSYEKL. This CDR3 has 13 residues. V was clipped by 1 base and J by 8 bases, with 12 bases between them.

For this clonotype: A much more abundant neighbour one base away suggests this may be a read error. The CDR3 is CANRLAIRDTGELFF. The CDR3 region has the DNA TGTGCCAACAGACTAGCTATAAGAGACACCGGGGAGCTGTTTTTT. J is TRBJ2-2 and V is TRBV6-2 or TRBV6-3, with 7 bases lining up with TRBD2. The germline CDR1 and CDR2 sequences are MNHEY and SVGEGT. Trimming took 10 bases from V and 3 from J; bases not matched to a gene: 11. The CDR3 is 15 amino acids.

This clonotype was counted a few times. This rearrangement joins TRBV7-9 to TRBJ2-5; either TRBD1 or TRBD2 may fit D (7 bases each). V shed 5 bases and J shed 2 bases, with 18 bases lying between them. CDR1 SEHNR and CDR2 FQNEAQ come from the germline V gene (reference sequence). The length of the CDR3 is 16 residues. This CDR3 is CASSPRGAGVQETQYF. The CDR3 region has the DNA TGTGCCAGCAGCCCCAGGGGGGCGGGAGTGCAAGAGACCCAGTACTTC.

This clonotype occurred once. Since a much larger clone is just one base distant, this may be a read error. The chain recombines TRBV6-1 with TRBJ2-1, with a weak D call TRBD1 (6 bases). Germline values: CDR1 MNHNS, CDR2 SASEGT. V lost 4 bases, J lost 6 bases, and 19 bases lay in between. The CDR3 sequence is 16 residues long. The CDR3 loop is CASSAGSGTPCNEQFF. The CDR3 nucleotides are TGTGCCAGCAGTGCTGGGTCCGGGACACCATGCAATGAGCAGTTCTTC.

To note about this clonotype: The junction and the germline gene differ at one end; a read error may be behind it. In nucleotides, the CDR3 is TGTGCAAGCAATTTCTCCCCAACCGGGGAGCTGTTTTTT. It is translated as CASNFSPTGELFF. The chain links TRBV6-6 to TRBJ2-2, with D unclear. The CDR3 has 13 amino acids. Per germline, CDR1 MNHNY and CDR2 SVGAGI (reference sequence).

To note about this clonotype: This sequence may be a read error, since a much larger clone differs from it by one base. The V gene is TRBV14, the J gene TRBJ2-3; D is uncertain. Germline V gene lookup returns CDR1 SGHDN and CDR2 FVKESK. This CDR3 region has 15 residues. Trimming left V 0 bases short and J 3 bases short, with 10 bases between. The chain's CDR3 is CASSQDRTPTDTQYF. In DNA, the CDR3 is TGTGCCAGCAGCCAAGATCGCACCCCGACAGATACGCAGTATTTT.

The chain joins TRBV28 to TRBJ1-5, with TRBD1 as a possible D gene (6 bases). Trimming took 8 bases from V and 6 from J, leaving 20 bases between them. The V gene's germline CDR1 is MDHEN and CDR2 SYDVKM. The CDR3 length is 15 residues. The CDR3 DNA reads TGTGCCAGCGGTTCCCGGGGGCGCTATGTTCAGCCCCAGCATTTT. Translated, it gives CASGSRGRYVQPQHF.

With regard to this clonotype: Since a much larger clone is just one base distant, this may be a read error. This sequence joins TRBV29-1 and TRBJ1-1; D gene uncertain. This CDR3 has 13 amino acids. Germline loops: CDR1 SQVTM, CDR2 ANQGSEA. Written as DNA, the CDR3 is TGCAGCGTTAAAGATCGACTTACTACAGAAGCTTTCTTT. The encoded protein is CSVKDRLTTEAFF.

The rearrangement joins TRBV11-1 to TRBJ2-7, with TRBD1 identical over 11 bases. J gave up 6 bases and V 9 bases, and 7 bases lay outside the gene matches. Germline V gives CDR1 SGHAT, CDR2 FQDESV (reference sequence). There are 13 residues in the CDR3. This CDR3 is CASGWDRGSEQYF. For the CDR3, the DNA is TGTGCCAGTGGCTGGGACAGGGGGAGCGAGCAGTACTTC.

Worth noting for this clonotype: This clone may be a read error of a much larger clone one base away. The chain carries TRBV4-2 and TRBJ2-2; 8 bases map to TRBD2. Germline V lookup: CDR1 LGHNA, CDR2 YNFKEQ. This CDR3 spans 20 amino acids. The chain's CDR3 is CGSSQVLGRGAGGNTGELFF. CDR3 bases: TGTGGCAGCAGCCAAGTACTGGGCCGCGGCGCGGGAGGGAACACCGGGGAGCTGTTTTTT.

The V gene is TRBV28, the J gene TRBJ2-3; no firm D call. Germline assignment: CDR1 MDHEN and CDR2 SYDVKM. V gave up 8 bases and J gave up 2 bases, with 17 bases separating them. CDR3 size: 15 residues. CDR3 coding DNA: TGTGCCAGCGGTCGCTTGGTGACGGTCACAGATACGCAGTATTTT. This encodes CASGRLVTVTDTQYF.

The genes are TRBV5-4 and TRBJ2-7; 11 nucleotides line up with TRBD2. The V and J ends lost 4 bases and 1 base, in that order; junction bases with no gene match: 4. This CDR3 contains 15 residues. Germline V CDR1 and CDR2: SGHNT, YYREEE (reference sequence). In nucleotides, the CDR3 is TGTGCCAGCAGCCCCCTAGCGGGAGGATCCTACGAGCAGTACTTC. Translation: CASSPLAGGSYEQYF.

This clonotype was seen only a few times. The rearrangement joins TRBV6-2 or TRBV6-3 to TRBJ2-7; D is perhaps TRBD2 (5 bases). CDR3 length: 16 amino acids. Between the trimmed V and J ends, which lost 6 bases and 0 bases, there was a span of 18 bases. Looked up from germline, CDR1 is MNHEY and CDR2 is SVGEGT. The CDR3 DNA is TGTGCCAGCAGCCGTACCGTTGGCGGGCGCTCCTACGAGCAGTACTTC. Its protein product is CASSRTVGGRSYEQYF.

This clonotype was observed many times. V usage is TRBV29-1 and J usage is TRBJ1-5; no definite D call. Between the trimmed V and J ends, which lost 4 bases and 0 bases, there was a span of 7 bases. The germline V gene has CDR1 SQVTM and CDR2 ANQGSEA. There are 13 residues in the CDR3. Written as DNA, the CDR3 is TGCAGCGTTGCAGCTGATAGCAATCAGCCCCAGCATTTT. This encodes CSVAADSNQPQHF.

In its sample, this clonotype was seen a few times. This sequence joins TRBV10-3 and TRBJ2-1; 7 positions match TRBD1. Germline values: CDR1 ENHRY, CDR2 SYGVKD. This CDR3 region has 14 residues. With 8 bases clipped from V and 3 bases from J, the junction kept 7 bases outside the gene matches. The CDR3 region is CAIGDRENYNEQFF. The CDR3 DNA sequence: TGTGCCATCGGAGACAGGGAGAACTACAATGAGCAGTTCTTC.

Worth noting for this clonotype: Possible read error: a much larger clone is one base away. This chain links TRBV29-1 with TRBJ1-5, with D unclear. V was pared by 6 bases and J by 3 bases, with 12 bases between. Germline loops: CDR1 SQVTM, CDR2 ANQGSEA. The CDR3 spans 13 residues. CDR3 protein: CSVGQAFNQPQHF. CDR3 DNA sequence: TGCAGCGTGGGTCAGGCATTCAATCAGCCCCAGCATTTT.

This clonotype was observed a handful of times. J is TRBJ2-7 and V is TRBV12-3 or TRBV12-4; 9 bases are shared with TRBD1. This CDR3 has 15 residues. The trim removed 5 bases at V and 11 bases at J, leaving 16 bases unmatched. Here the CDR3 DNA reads TGTGCCAGCAGTGAGCCGGGACAGGGAAATTCGGCTGAGTACTTC. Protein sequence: CASSEPGQGNSAEYF.

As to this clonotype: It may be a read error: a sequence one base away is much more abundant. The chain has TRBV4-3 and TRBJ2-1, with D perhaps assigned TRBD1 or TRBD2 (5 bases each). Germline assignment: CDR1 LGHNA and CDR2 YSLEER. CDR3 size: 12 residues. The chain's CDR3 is CDSSQDWGEQFF. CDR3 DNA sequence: TGCGACAGCAGCCAAGATTGGGGGGAGCAGTTCTTC.

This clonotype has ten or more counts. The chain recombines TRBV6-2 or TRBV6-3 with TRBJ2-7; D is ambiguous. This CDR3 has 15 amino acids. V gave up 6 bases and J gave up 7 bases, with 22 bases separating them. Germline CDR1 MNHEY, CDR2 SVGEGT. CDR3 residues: CASRQSGEAIGEQYF. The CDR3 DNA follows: TGTGCCAGCAGGCAGTCAGGAGAAGCCATAGGTGAGCAGTACTTC.

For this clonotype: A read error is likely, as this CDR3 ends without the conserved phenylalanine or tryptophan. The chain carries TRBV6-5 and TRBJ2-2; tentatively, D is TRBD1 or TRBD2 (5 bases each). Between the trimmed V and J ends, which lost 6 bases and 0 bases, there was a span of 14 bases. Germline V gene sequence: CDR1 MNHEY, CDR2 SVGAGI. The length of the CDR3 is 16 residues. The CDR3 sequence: CASSPVGTANTGELFY. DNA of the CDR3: TGTGCCAGCAGCCCTGTGGGGACCGCGAACACCGGGGAGCTGTTTTAT.

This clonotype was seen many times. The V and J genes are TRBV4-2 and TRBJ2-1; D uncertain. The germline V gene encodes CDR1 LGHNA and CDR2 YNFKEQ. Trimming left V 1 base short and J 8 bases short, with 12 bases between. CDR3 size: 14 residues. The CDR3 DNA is TGTGCCAGCAGCCAAGTCGGAGCTGCGGATGAGCAGTTCTTC. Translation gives CASSQVGAADEQFF.

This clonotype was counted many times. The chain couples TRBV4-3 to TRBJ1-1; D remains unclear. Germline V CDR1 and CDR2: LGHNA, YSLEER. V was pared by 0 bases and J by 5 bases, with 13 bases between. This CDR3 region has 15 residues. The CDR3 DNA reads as TGCGCCAGCAGCCAAGATGCGAGATCGAGGACTGAAGCTTTCTTT. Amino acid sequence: CASSQDARSRTEAFF.

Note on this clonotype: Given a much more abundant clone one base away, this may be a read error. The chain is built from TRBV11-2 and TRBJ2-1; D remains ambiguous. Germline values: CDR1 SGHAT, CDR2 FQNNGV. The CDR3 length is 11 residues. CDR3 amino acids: CASSLDDEQSF. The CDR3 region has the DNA TGTGCCAGCAGCTTAGACGATGAGCAGTCCTTC.

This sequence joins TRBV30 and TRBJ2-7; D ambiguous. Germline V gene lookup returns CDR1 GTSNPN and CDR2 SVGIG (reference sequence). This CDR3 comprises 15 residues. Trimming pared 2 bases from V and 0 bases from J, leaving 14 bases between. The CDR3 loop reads CAWSTGGGNSYEQYF. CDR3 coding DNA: TGTGCCTGGAGTACCGGTGGCGGAAACTCCTACGAGCAGTACTTC.

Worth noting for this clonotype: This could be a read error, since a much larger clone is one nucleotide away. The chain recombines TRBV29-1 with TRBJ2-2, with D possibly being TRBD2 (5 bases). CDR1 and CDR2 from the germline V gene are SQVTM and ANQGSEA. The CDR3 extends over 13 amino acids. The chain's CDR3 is CSVVSPNTGELYF. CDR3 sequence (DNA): TGCAGCGTAGTAAGCCCGAACACCGGGGAGCTGTATTTT.

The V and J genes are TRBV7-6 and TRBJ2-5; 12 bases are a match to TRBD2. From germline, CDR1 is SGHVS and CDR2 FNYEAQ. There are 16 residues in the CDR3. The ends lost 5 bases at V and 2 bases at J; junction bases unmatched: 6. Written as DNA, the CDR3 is TGTGCCAGCAGCCCACGGACTAGCGGGAAACAAGAGACCCAGTACTTC. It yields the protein CASSPRTSGKQETQYF.

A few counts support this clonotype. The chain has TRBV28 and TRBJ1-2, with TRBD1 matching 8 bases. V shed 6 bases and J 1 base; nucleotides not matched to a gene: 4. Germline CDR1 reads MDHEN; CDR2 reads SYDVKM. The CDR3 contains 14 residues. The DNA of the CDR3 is TGTGCCAGCAGGGAACAGGGGGGTAACTATGGCTACACCTTC. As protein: CASREQGGNYGYTF.

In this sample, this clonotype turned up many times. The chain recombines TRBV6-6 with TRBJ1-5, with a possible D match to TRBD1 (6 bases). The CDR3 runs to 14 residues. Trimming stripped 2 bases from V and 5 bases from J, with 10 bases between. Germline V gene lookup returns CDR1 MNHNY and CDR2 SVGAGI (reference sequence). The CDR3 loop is CASSYRTVDQPQHF. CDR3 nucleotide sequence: TGTGCCAGCAGTTACCGGACAGTTGATCAGCCCCAGCATTTT.

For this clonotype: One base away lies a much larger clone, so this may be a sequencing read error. The CDR3 here is CAISDQGAKGYIF. DNA of the CDR3: TGTGCCATCAGTGATCAGGGGGCGAAAGGCTACATCTTC. The chain is built from TRBV10-3 and TRBJ1-2; 8 nucleotides agree with TRBD1. Germline V gene sequence: CDR1 ENHRY, CDR2 SYGVKD. The CDR3 totals 13 residues.

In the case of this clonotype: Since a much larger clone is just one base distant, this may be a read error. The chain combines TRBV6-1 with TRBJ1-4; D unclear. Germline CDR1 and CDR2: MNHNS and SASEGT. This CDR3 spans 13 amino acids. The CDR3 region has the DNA TGTGCCAGCACCCTACAACCTAATGAAAAACTGCTTTTT. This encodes CASTLQPNEKLLF.

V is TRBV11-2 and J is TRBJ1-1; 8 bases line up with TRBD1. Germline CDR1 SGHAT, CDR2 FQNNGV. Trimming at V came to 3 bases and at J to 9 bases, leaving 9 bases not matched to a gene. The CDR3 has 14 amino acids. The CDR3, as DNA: TGTGCCAGCAGCTTTCCAGGGGGCGGATTTAAAGCTTTCTTT. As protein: CASSFPGGGFKAFF.